Following are 30 T cell receptor beta chains from one sample sequenced in a study of blood T cell repertoires in COVID-19. Measured with immunoSEQ multiplex PCR; TCRdb has only the in-frame clones, and not every one. The data hold more than 45,000 clones, with 83% observed a single time. Sequencing was carried out using peripheral blood. The source is a man aged 40-49 years with acute or convalescent COVID-19.

The chain couples TRBV27 to TRBJ1-4; D not resolved. CDR1 MNHEY and CDR2 SMNVEV come from the germline V gene (reference sequence). CDR3 length: 12 amino acids. V was shortened by 2 bases and J by 8 bases, with 6 bases between the two germline ends. CDR3 in DNA: TGTGCCAGCAGTTTAGGTGGCGAAAAACTGTTTTTT. Protein sequence: CASSLGGEKLFF.

This clone was picked up a small number of times. This chain uses TRBV27 with TRBJ2-2; 7 bases map to TRBD1. V gave up 3 bases and J gave up 7 bases; unmatched junction bases: 5. The CDR3 is made up of 14 amino acids. Germline lookup yields CDR1 MNHEY and CDR2 SMNVEV (reference sequence). The CDR3 loop is CASSFWDRNGELFF. CDR3 DNA: TGTGCCAGCAGTTTTTGGGACAGAAACGGGGAGCTGTTTTTT.

The chain links TRBV2 to TRBJ1-5; D might be TRBD1 (6 bases). Germline-derived CDR1 and CDR2 are SNHLY and FYNNEI. The CDR3 is 13 amino acids. V was pared by 4 bases and J by 5 bases, with 9 bases between. This CDR3 is CASSGDKHQPQHF. The CDR3 nucleotides read TGTGCCAGCAGTGGGGACAAGCATCAGCCCCAGCATTTT.

The chain uses TRBV6-1 and TRBJ1-2; D gene unclear. V lost 2 bases and J 7 bases, leaving 17 bases between the germline ends. The germline gives CDR1 MNHNS, CDR2 SASEGT. This CDR3 has 15 amino acids. Written as DNA, the CDR3 is TGTGCCAGCAGTGAATCTCTGGAGAGAACGGGTGGCTACACCTTC. This translates into CASSESLERTGGYTF.

This sequence joins TRBV29-1 and TRBJ1-2; D is unresolved. V gave up 2 bases and J gave up 2 bases, with 9 bases separating them. The CDR3 runs 13 residues. Germline CDR1 is SQVTM and CDR2 is ANQGSEA. The chain's CDR3 is CSVESSSNYGYTF. DNA of the CDR3: TGCAGCGTTGAATCTAGTTCGAACTATGGCTACACCTTC.

CDR3 sequence reads: CAWSVKADSPLHF. The CDR3 DNA reads as TGTGCCTGGAGTGTCAAAGCCGATTCACCCCTCCACTTT. The V call is TRBV30, the J call TRBJ1-6; D uncertain. V was cut by 0 bases and J by 8 bases, with 8 bases left in between. Germline V gene lookup returns CDR1 GTSNPN and CDR2 SVGIG (reference sequence). This CDR3 comprises 13 residues.

This chain uses TRBV6-5 with TRBJ2-2, with 8 positions matching TRBD1. The CDR3 spans 15 residues. Germline-derived CDR1 and CDR2 are MNHEY and SVGAGI. Trimming at V came to 6 bases and at J to 5 bases, leaving 8 bases not matched to a gene. The CDR3: CASRPDRGGTGELFF. For the CDR3, the DNA is TGTGCCAGCAGACCCGACAGGGGAGGTACCGGGGAGCTGTTTTTT.

This chain joins TRBV2 and TRBJ2-1; TRBD2 aligns across 11 bases. J lost 4 bases, V lost 5 bases, and 7 bases had no gene match. CDR3 length equals 16 residues. The germline V gene encodes CDR1 SNHLY and CDR2 FYNNEI. The CDR3 sequence: CASSISGGAGYNEQFF. The CDR3, as DNA: TGTGCCAGCAGTATTAGCGGGGGGGCTGGGTACAATGAGCAGTTCTTC.

V and J are TRBV2 and TRBJ2-3, with a possible D match to TRBD2 (6 bases). The CDR3 loop spans 14 amino acids. The ends were cut back, 4 bases at V and 4 bases at J, with 12 bases in the middle. The V gene's germline CDR1 is SNHLY and CDR2 FYNNEI. Here the CDR3 DNA reads TGTGCCAGCAGTGTTGGGAGGCCCCCAGATACGCAGTATTTT. Translation gives CASSVGRPPDTQYF.

Many counts were recorded for this clone. The rearrangement links TRBV5-5 to TRBJ2-5, with 8 nucleotides matching TRBD1. The CDR3 runs to 15 residues. The germline CDR1 and CDR2 sequences are SGHKS and YYEKEE (reference sequence). J was trimmed by 4 bases and V by 5 bases; bases with no gene match: 10. CDR3 protein: CASSFGQGARETQYF. The CDR3 DNA sequence: TGTGCCAGCAGTTTCGGACAGGGCGCGAGAGAGACCCAGTACTTC.

This clone turned up a few times. This rearrangement joins TRBV18 to TRBJ1-5; D is possibly TRBD1 (6 bases). The CDR3 has 14 amino acids. Per germline, CDR1 KGHSH and CDR2 LQKENI. V shed 3 bases and J shed 6 bases, with 12 bases lying between them. Here the CDR3 reads CASSPTGKAQPQHF. DNA of the CDR3: TGTGCCAGCTCACCTACAGGGAAAGCTCAGCCCCAGCATTTT.

The chain uses TRBV15 and TRBJ2-5, with 9 bases matching TRBD1. Germline loops: CDR1 LNHNV, CDR2 YYDKDF (reference sequence). CDR3 size: 15 residues. With V trimmed by 1 base and J by 5 bases, 5 bases remained unmatched. DNA of the CDR3: TGTGCCACCAGCAGAGGATTGACAGGGGGGGAGACCCAGTACTTC. Translation: CATSRGLTGGETQYF.

The chain carries TRBV2 and TRBJ2-1, with TRBD2 matching 9 bases. CDR1 and CDR2 (germline): SNHLY, FYNNEI. The CDR3 runs 15 residues. The trim removed 1 base at V and 9 bases at J, leaving 7 bases unmatched. In DNA, the CDR3 is TGTGCCAGCAGTGAAGAAGCGGGGGGCCGGAGTGAGCAGTTCTTC. Its protein product is CASSEEAGGRSEQFF.

The gene calls are TRBV24-1 and TRBJ1-2; 9 bases fit TRBD1. The germline gives CDR1 KGHDR, CDR2 SFDVKD. This CDR3 contains 14 residues. V lost 3 bases, J lost 7 bases, and 5 bases stayed unmatched. The CDR3 nucleotides are TGTGCCACCAGTGATCCCACAGGGGGCATTGGCTACACCTTC. It codes for CATSDPTGGIGYTF.

The chain recombines TRBV6-1 with TRBJ1-2, with 9 bases matching TRBD1. V lost 0 bases to trimming and J lost 5 bases; unmatched junction nucleotides: 10. CDR3 size: 17 residues. Germline V gives CDR1 MNHNS, CDR2 SASEGT. CDR3 nucleotide sequence: TGTGCCAGCAGTGAAGCGGGTCCTACAGGGGGCGGGTATGGCTACACCTTC. Translation: CASSEAGPTGGGYGYTF.

This chain joins TRBV9 and TRBJ2-5; no definite D call. The V and J ends lost 0 bases and 2 bases respectively, with 8 bases between them. The CDR3 consists of 14 residues. Germline V gives CDR1 SGDLS, CDR2 YYNGEE. The CDR3 here is CASSVEAEQETQYF. DNA of the CDR3: TGTGCCAGCAGCGTAGAGGCGGAGCAAGAGACCCAGTACTTC.

V is TRBV21-1 and J is TRBJ1-5; the listed D gene, TRBD1, was not tested against the DNA. TRBV21-1 is classified as a pseudogene. The length of the CDR3 is 15 residues. The CDR3 is CASSKGQGGSQPQHF. The CDR3 DNA is TGTGCCAGCAGCAAGGGACAGGGCGGAAGTCAGCCCCAGCATTTT.

This chain joins TRBV5-1 and TRBJ1-2, with no clear D. CDR1 and CDR2 (germline): SGHRS, YFSETQ. With 0 bases removed from V and 4 bases from J, the gap between germline ends came to 10 bases. The CDR3 spans 14 residues. The CDR3 nucleotides are TGCGCCAGCAGCTTGGAGTCGGTCTCCTATGGCTACACCTTC. Translation gives CASSLESVSYGYTF.

This sequence joins TRBV18 and TRBJ2-7; D is perhaps TRBD1 (6 bases). V was trimmed by 4 bases and J by 3 bases, leaving 7 bases between them. CDR1 KGHSH and CDR2 LQKENI come from the germline V gene. This CDR3 spans 12 amino acids. The CDR3 spells CASSLDSYEQYF. The CDR3 nucleotides are TGTGCCAGCTCACTGGACAGCTACGAGCAGTACTTC.

V usage is TRBV9 and J usage is TRBJ1-4; 8 nucleotides line up with TRBD1. V lost 4 bases and J lost 8; bases outside the gene matches: 19. The germline CDR1 and CDR2 sequences are SGDLS and YYNGEE. CDR3 length equals 18 residues. The CDR3 DNA reads TGTGCCAGCAGCCGATCTTCTGGTAACGGACAGGGTGGAGAAAAACTGTTTTTT. It yields the protein CASSRSSGNGQGGEKLFF.

V is TRBV28 and J is TRBJ1-5, with no clear D. Germline values: CDR1 MDHEN, CDR2 SYDVKM. This CDR3 is built from 13 residues. V was clipped by 3 bases and J by 7 bases, with 10 bases between them. The CDR3 sequence: CASSFLFSQPQHF. The CDR3 region has the DNA TGTGCCAGCAGTTTTCTCTTTTCCCAGCCCCAGCATTTT.

This clone appeared once. The V call is TRBV27, the J call TRBJ2-7; D gene uncertain. Deletions cut 5 bases from V and 2 bases from J, with 10 bases between. The CDR3 covers 13 residues. CDR1 and CDR2 from the germline V gene are MNHEY and SMNVEV (reference sequence). CDR3 region: CASSLGPTYEQYF. The CDR3 DNA sequence: TGTGCCAGCAGTCTAGGCCCTACCTACGAGCAGTACTTC.

This clone occurred a few times. The chain is built from TRBV4-1 and TRBJ1-2; D remains ambiguous. Germline loops: CDR1 MGHRA, CDR2 YSYEKL. V gave up 0 bases and J gave up 5 bases, with 13 bases separating them. CDR3 length: 15 residues. CDR3 sequence reads: CASSQDDRVSYGYTF. CDR3 bases: TGCGCCAGCAGCCAAGATGATCGGGTCTCTTATGGCTACACCTTC.

The CDR3, as DNA: TGTGCCAGCAGTGAGATTAGGGGTTCACCCCTCCACTTT. As protein: CASSEIRGSPLHF. The chain combines TRBV2 with TRBJ1-6, with a weak D call TRBD1 (5 bases). The germline V and J ends were trimmed by 3 bases and 9 bases, with 9 bases remaining between them. CDR1 is SNHLY and CDR2 is FYNNEI in the germline V gene. The CDR3 spans 13 residues.

The chain employs TRBV5-1 and TRBJ2-2, with TRBD1 identical over 9 bases. Germline CDR1 reads SGHRS; CDR2 reads YFSETQ. Trimming removed 3 bases from V and 1 base from J; junction bases left unmatched: 10. The CDR3 length is 18 residues. CDR3 in amino acids: CASSSRTGGGKNTGELFF. Written as DNA, the CDR3 is TGCGCCAGCAGCTCAAGAACAGGGGGCGGGAAGAACACCGGGGAGCTGTTTTTT.

This sequence joins TRBV7-9 and TRBJ1-4, with D maybe TRBD1 (5 bases). CDR1 is SEHNR, CDR2 FQNEAQ, per germline (reference sequence). With 5 bases removed from V and 8 bases from J, the gap between germline ends came to 15 bases. The CDR3 length is 14 residues. The CDR3 coding sequence is TGTGCCAGCAGCCCCCAAAGCGGGGCGGAAAAACTGTTTTTT. It specifies CASSPQSGAEKLFF.

This clone has a handful of counts. V usage is TRBV18 and J usage is TRBJ1-1, with 8 bases identical to TRBD1. Germline V gene sequence: CDR1 KGHSH, CDR2 LQKENI. V dropped 7 bases and J dropped 5; count of bases not matched to a gene: 9. The CDR3 has 14 residues. The CDR3 here is CASFWTGPGTEAFF. The CDR3 DNA follows: TGTGCCAGCTTTTGGACAGGGCCGGGGACTGAAGCTTTCTTT. Full variable domain (remainder filled in from reference TRBV18 and TRBJ1-1): NAGVMQNPRHLVRRRGQEARLRCSPMKGHSHVYWYRQLPEEGLKFMVYLQKENIIDESGMPKERFSAEFPKEGPSILRIQQVVRGDSAAYFCASFWTGPGTEAFFGQGTRLTVV.

This chain joins TRBV9 and TRBJ2-2; TRBD2 agrees at 12 bases. Germline trimming cut 2 bases from V and 8 bases from J; bases unmatched to any gene: 1. The germline V gene has CDR1 SGDLS and CDR2 YYNGEE. This CDR3 is built from 14 residues. CDR3 residues: CASSVTSGRGELFF. DNA for the CDR3: TGTGCCAGCAGCGTTACTAGCGGGAGGGGGGAGCTGTTTTTT.

The chain has TRBV25-1 and TRBJ1-5, with D perhaps matching TRBD1 (6 bases). In germline, CDR1 is MGHDK, CDR2 SYGVNS. Trimming took off 6 bases at V and 2 bases at J, with 14 bases between the two ends. CDR3 size: 15 residues. The CDR3 protein is CASSSQGVGNQPQHF. The CDR3 coding sequence is TGTGCCAGCAGCTCACAGGGAGTCGGCAATCAGCCCCAGCATTTT.

The count of this clone is one. This sequence joins TRBV12-3 or TRBV12-4 and TRBJ1-5; no reliable D call. This CDR3 comprises 11 residues. Trimming removed 2 bases from V and 9 bases from J, with 5 bases in between. The CDR3 protein is CASSLSWPQHF. CDR3 DNA sequence: TGTGCCAGCAGTTTATCATGGCCCCAGCATTTT.